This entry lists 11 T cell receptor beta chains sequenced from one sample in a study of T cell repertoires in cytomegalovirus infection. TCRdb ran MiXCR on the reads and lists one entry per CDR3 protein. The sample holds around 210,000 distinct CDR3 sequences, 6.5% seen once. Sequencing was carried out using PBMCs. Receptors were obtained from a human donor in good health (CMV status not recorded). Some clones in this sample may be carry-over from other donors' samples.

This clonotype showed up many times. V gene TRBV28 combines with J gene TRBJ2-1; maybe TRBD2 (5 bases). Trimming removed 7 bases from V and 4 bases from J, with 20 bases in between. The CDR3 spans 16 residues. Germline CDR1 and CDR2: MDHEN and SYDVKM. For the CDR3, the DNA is TGTGCCAGCACCTCCGGGGAAGGGAATACATACAATGAGCAGTTCTTC. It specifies CASTSGEGNTYNEQFF.

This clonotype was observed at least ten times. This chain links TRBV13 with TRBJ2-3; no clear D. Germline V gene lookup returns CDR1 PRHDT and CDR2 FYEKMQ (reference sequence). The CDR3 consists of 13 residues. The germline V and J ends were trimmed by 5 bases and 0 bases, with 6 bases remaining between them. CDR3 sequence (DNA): TGTGCCAGCAGCCACGGGAGCACAGATACGCAGTATTTT. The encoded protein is CASSHGSTDTQYF.

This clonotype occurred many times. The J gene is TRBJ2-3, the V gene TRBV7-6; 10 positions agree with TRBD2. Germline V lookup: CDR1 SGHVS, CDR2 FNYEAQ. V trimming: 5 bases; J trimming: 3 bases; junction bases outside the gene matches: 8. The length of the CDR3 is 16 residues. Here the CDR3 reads CASSREAAGGTDTQYF. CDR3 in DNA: TGTGCCAGCAGCCGCGAGGCAGCGGGGGGGACAGATACGCAGTATTTT.

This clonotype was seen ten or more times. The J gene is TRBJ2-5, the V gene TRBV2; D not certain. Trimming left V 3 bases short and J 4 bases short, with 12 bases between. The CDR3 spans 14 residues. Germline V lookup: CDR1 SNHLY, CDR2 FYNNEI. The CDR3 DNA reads TGTGCCAGCAGTGACTGGGCTCCTGGAGAGACCCAGTACTTC. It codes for CASSDWAPGETQYF.

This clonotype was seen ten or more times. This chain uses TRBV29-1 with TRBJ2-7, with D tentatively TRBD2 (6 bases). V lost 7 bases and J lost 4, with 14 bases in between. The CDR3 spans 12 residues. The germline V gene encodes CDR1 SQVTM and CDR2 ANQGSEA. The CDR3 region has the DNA TGCAGCGCCACCATGGGGGGTTACGAGCAGTACTTC. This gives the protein CSATMGGYEQYF.

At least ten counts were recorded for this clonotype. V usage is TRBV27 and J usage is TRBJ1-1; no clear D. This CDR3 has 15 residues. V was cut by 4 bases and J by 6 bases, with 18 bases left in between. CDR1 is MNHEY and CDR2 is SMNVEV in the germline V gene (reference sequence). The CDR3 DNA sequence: TGTGCCAGCAGTTACAACCCCAGAGAAGGTTCTGAAGCTTTCTTT. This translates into CASSYNPREGSEAFF.

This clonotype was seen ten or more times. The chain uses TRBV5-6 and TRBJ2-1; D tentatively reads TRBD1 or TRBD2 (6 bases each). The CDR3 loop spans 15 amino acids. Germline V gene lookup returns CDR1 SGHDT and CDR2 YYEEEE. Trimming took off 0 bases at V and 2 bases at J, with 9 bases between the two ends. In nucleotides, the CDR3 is TGTGCCAGCAGCTTGGGGAGGGGGGCCTACAATGAGCAGTTCTTC. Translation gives CASSLGRGAYNEQFF.

As DNA, the CDR3 is TGTGCCATCAGTGAGTCGACTAGCGGGACAGATACGCAGTATTTT. Translated, it gives CAISESTSGTDTQYF. The chain joins TRBV10-3 to TRBJ2-3; 10 bases are shared with TRBD2. V lost 0 bases, J lost 3 bases, and 0 bases stayed unmatched. Germline V gives CDR1 ENHRY, CDR2 SYGVKD. The CDR3 is 15 amino acids.

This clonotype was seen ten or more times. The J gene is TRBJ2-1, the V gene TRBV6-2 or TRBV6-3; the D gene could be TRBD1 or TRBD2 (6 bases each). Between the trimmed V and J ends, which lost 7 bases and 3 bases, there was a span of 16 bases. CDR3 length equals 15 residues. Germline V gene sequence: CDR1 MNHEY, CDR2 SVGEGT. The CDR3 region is CASTTPGAFYNEQFF. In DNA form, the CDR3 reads TGTGCCAGCACCACACCGGGGGCCTTCTACAATGAGCAGTTCTTC.

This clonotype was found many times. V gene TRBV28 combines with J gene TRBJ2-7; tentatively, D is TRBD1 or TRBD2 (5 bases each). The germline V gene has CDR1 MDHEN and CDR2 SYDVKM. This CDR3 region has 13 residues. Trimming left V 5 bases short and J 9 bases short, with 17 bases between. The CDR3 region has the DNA TGTGCCAGCAGTCCGGGGACCTTAGGTGGGCAGTACTTC. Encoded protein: CASSPGTLGGQYF. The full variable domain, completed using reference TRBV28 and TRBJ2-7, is DVKVTQSSRYLVKRTGEKVFLECVQDMDHENMFWYRQDPGLGLRLIYFSYDVKMKEKGDIPEGYSVSREKKERFSLILESASTNQTSMYLCASSPGTLGGQYFGPGTRLTVT.

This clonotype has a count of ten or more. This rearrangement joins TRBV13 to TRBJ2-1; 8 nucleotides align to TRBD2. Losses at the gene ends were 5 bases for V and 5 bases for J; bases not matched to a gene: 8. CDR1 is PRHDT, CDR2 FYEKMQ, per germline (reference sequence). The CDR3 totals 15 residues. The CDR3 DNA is TGTGCCAGCAGCCCCCAACCGGGGGGGGACAATGAGCAGTTCTTC. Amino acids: CASSPQPGGDNEQFF.